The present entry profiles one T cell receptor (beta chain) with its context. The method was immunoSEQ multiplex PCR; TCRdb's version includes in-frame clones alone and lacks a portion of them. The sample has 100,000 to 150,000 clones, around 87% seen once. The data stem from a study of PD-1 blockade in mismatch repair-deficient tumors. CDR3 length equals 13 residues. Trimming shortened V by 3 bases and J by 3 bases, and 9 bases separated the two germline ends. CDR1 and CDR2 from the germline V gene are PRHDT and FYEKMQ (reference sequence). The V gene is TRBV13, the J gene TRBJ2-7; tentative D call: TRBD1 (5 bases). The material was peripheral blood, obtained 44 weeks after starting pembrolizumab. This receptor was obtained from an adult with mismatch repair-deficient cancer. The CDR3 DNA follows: TGTGCCAGCAGCTTTGGGGCAGACTACGAGCAGTACTTC. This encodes CASSFGADYEQYF.